This entry concerns a single T cell receptor (beta chain). This sample is part of a study of CD8+ T cells in alopecia areata. Turning to the study itself: Tofacitinib was taken orally by treated patients, and the dose was 5 to 10 mg twice daily. Tofacitinib dosing lasted 6 to 18 months, which was then followed by 6 months off drug.

In each case, RNA was isolated and then reverse transcribed into cDNA as the sequencing template. Assay used: immunoSEQ multiplex PCR; TCRdb lists only in-frame clones, some missing. Of more than 95,000 clones listed, around 45% are singletons. PBMC-derived CD4+ and CD8+ T cells were sorted. Germline V gene lookup returns CDR1 SGHTA and CDR2 FQGNSA. Unmatched junction bases numbered 10, after V lost 8 bases and J lost 5 bases. The CDR3 covers 14 residues. The sequencing input was CD4+ T cells sorted from blood. V is TRBV7-2 and J is TRBJ2-5; 8 bases are shared with TRBD2. The sequence was obtained from a human donor with alopecia areata. The CDR3 reads CASGTGGSTETQYF. CDR3 nucleotide sequence: TGTGCCAGCGGAACGGGAGGGTCCACGGAGACCCAGTACTTC.